Sequencing of this T cell receptor (beta chain) was carried out in a study of T cells in Graves' hyperthyroidism and ophthalmopathy (dated 2019 in TCRdb). Regarding the complete study: Peripheral blood was collected at initial diagnosis, before any treatment. TCR V-J signatures able to tell the groups apart were searched for in a discovery cohort of 100 or so patients, of whom more than 40 had Graves' ophthalmopathy and about 60 had stable Graves' hyperthyroidism. An independent validation cohort of 18 to 20 hyperthyroidism patients and about 16 patients who later progressed to ophthalmopathy tested prospective prediction of ophthalmopathy. The 75 to 100 discovery patients were randomly split 7:3 into training and test sets. The study also compared thyroid tissue and blood T-cell repertoires from more than five Graves' hyperthyroidism patients. After sampling, hyperthyroidism patients received methimazole starting at 30 mg daily, and ophthalmopathy patients received high-dose intravenous methylprednisolone. According to the paper, TCR Vbeta CDR3 sequencing was carried out on roughly 130 peripheral blood samples, which came from fewer than 50 ophthalmopathy, 75 to 80 hyperthyroidism and roughly 17 progressor patients. The paper as a whole reports these results and caveats: In cross-validation, a model built on a 13 V-J signature told ophthalmopathy apart from stable hyperthyroidism with roughly 87% sensitivity and 81% to 82% specificity, and in testing the same model reached 80%/75%. Most expanded thyroid clonotypes (frequency above 0.001) were also detected in blood, a finding suggesting that blood repertoires may reflect thyroid immune responses. In validation, the model predicted progression to ophthalmopathy with approximately 71% sensitivity and approximately 78% specificity, a median of 6.5 months before onset. Sample size was not statistically predetermined, and investigators were not blinded to group allocation.

Amplification of TCR beta CDR3 regions was carried out from RNA transcripts. The TCR CDR3 was subjected to a first round of RT-PCR using the HTBI primer set and the Qiagen OneStep RT-PCR kit. Libraries were constructed in a second round of multiplex PCR, after which size selection and purification were performed. The libraries were sequenced on an Illumina HiSeq2000 using paired-end 100 bp reads. The study's own analysis went as follows. SOAPnuke was used to process the raw data, removing reads that contained adapters or uncalled bases, had a mean Phred below 15, or lacked an exact match to the constant primer or identifier. High-quality paired reads were merged with COPE v1.2.5, and unique nucleotide sequences were defined as clonotypes. MiTCR v1.1 was used to align the clonotypes against IMGT TRBV, TRBD and TRBJ reference segments. Only V-J combinations with frequency above 0.0001, covering roughly 99% of repertoires, were analysed. The TCS score was defined as F50 (clonal expansion) divided by E x V (chaos), with BLOSUM62-based TCRdist calculated between CDR3 peptides within each V-J. Welch's t-statistics and random forest reduced 450 to 600 V-J features to 13, which were used in a naive Bayes classifier (R e1071). TCRdb redid the processing of the public reads, applying fastp at Q25 and MiXCR, and retained in-frame beta chains. Rows with a matching CDR3 protein are joined into one entry that keeps the most common DNA and genes. It is TCRdb's table, rather than the study itself, that gives the V and J calls and clone size. The sample profile shows approximately 400,000 distinct CDR3 sequences; under 20% of them were found once. 40% of the sample rests with the top ten.

Measured from the cysteine to the phenylalanine, the CDR3 is 14 residues long. Solely the CDR3 DNA is kept, with 42 bases framed from the first base. At the junction V is shortened by 6 bases and J by 3 bases; bases outside the gene matches: 4. CDR1 and CDR2 (MNHEY, SVGEGT) derive from the germline V gene. Moderately to severely active disease, a Clinical Activity Score of at least 3, a NOSPECS grade of at least 4, and a duration under 3 months were present in ophthalmopathy patients. Exclusion was applied to patients with uncontrolled infections, other autoimmune diseases, pregnancy or lactation. Diagnoses were based on clinical symptoms, serum thyroxine and TRAb, thyroid ultrasound and orbital computed tomography. Ficoll-Paque density gradient centrifugation was used to isolate PBMCs from about 10 ml of fresh peripheral blood. Trizol reagent was used to extract total RNA, and RNA quality was then checked on an Agilent 2100 Bioanalyzer.

As to this clonotype: The target of this receptor is not known. The record has no base qualities; no much larger clone is one base away.

Sequencing was performed on blood. The receptor comes from a young man with Graves' ophthalmopathy. Recombination connected TRBV6-2 or TRBV6-3 to TRBJ2-3; TRBD2 lines up with 9 middle nucleotides. The CDR3 here reads CASRKTSGTDTQYF. The bases read TGTGCCAGCAGGAAGACTAGCGGTACAGATACGCAGTATTTT.